Here is one T cell receptor (beta chain) with its context. This clone was seen a few times. Its antigen target is currently unknown. No base quality information exists; no much larger clone differs at one position. Library creation used the immunoSEQ multiplex PCR assay. The multiplex PCR relied on a mix of 60 forward primers for TCR Vbeta segments and 13 reverse primers for TCR Jbeta segments. The CDR3 region of rearranged TCR beta genes was amplified from genomic DNA by a multiplex PCR assay. On the Illumina HiSeq System, the amplified TCR beta libraries were sequenced as 87-base-pair reads. Per the source publication's procedure: A later analysis tallied tens of millions of unique TCR beta chains across the 666 repertoires, and some 10 million of those chains were shared by two or more donors. A nearest-neighbor algorithm error-corrected the raw reads and collapsed the reads into unique sequences, merging closely related sequences to remove PCR and sequencing errors. CDR3 sequences were aligned to IMGT reference sequences to assign V, D and J gene segments. For a sequence to be retained, a match of at least six nucleotides was required to both a V gene segment and a J gene segment. A rearrangement was called productive if the CDR3 had no stop codons and remained in frame with V and J, and every other rearrangement was called non-productive. Following IMGT convention, CDR3 was defined as the stretch from the second conserved V-encoded cysteine to the conserved J-encoded phenylalanine. Sequences without an unambiguous match to a single V gene segment were excluded from the earlier analysis of 450 to 750 of the donors. In an earlier analysis of 587 of the donors, a V segment was called functional when productive rearrangements were above 56.7%, and segregating when the standard deviation between donors exceeded 5%. A statistical classification framework was built for diagnosing cytomegalovirus status from the catalog of TCR beta chain sequences. In a later analysis, TCR nucleotide sequences were compared against IMGT/GENE-DB human TR gene sequences so that V and J genes could be assigned. In a later analysis, CDR3 sequences and most-parsimonious VDJ recombination scenarios were assigned using the TCRdist pipeline. In a later analysis, every TCR beta chain was defined by the combination of its CDR3 amino acid sequence and its V-gene family, and reads without a unique V-gene family were dropped. A later analysis removed several hundred highly shared, low-generation-probability nucleotide sequences to deal with suspected cross-contamination and a sequencing artifact. In a later analysis, a clonal expansion index was calculated for each public chain from normalized within-repertoire ranks of inferred template counts. In a later analysis, generation probabilities were computed using a VDJ recombination model fitted to out-of-frame rearrangements, and the results were checked against IGoR. Hypergeometric tests were used in a later analysis to score TCR-TCR, TCR-HLA and TCR-CMV co-occurrence, with a repertoire-size bias correction applied to the TCR pairs. To estimate false discovery rates, a later analysis permuted the HLA or CMV assignments 20 times. A later analysis grouped co-occurring TCRs with DBSCAN, adding TCRdist sequence similarity when clustering within HLA-allele-positive subsets. For co-occurrence clustering, repertoires with fewer than 30,000 or more than 120,000 public chains were excluded, along with five repertoires with anomalous nucleotide sharing. In its TCRdb copy, this immuneACCESS table keeps in-frame sequences only and misses some clones. Where compared with another copy, unresolved V genes explain less than half of these, and the others have no known cause. V and J calls and clone size are copied from that table; D and trimming were computed from the DNA. In this sample the table shows 80,000 to 130,000 clones, more than 65% of which occur a single time. 4.8% of the sample goes to the ten largest clones.

The cohort consisted of some 730 healthy bone marrow donors. At the time of sampling, every cohort member was nominally healthy, though immune exposures that went unrecorded were likely present. The donor was CMV seropositive and was included in the group of around 300 seropositive cohort members. A peripheral blood sample was collected from each donor, and TCR beta sequencing was performed on peripheral blood mononuclear cells. The Qiagen DNeasy Blood Extraction Kit was used to extract genomic DNA from the blood cell samples. This record belongs to a study of cytomegalovirus exposure and HLA in healthy donors (dated by TCRdb to 2015 to 2018). About the investigation overall: An earlier analysis of about 560 of the donors reported 250 to 300 Gb of sequence data and 117 million unique TCR beta sequences obtained from some 170 million T cells. A later analysis re-analyzed previously published TCR beta repertoires from 500 to 700 donors and added high-resolution HLA genotyping to study TCR occurrence patterns. HLA typing covered class I and class II loci at four-digit resolution. To decide whether each TCR beta V gene segment behaved as functional or pseudogenic, an earlier analysis of some 570 of the donors relied on high-throughput TCR beta sequencing. Donor age, sex, ethnicity and CMV serostatus were compiled together with the repertoire data. Among roughly 400 genotyped donors of the cohort, an average of 235,054 unique TCR beta nucleotide sequences were sequenced per donor, approximately 20% of them non-productive. Approximately 330 gigabases of sequencing data and 70 million to 100 million unique TCR sequences made up an early release that covered 640 HLA-typed donors. In a later genetic analysis, genome-wide SNP genotypes for about 65% of the roughly 670 donors were used, and that subset was treated as a discovery cohort. Among the roughly 400 genotyped donors, around 81% belonged to the genetic ancestry cluster associated with self-reported Caucasian donors. The study used immunosequencing to profile the T cell repertoires of 666 subjects and linked those repertoires to cytomegalovirus serostatus. Rather than using new phenotypic data, the later analysis identified candidate immune exposures from TCR beta sequences and from how often those sequences occurred across donors. In addition to the first cohort of hundreds of subjects, a separate validation cohort of 120 different subjects was used. High-throughput TCR immunosequencing, statistical association of individual TCRs with disease status, and machine learning were combined to predict cytomegalovirus infection status. The number of typed donors differed by locus: roughly 629-640 for A, B, C, DRB1 and DQB1; 500 to 550 for DQA1; some 590 for DPA1; and about 450 for DPB1. All discovery cohort repertoires had been generated using a single sequencing platform. The study was designed to test whether signatures of past pathogen exposure could be identified by cataloging public T cell receptors. Four to six DR-DQ haplotypes were handled as single units for association and clustering because linkage in the cohort was strong.

Based on the germline V gene, the CDR1 and CDR2 sequences are SGDLS and YYNGEE. V is reduced by 0 bases and J by 1 base, leaving a spacing of 11 bases between them. The CDR3 numbers 15 residues from cysteine through phenylalanine. Only the CDR3 part of the read is kept: 45 bases, read in frame from the first base. Results the study describes overall, beyond this receptor: When HLA alleles, especially DR and DQ, strongly co-occurred, attributing TCR associations to individual alleles was difficult. Presence/absence analyses assumed roughly uniform sequencing depth across donors, an assumption that may not hold. In a later analysis, TCR association rates were found to vary across HLA loci, with the most associated TCRs seen for DRB1 alleles and the fewest for HLA-C alleles. Broadly in line with IMGT annotations, most TCR beta V segments showed up in productive rearrangements about 87% or about 30% of the time in an earlier analysis of a few hundred of the donors. In the study, about 150 TCR beta chains were listed as associated with cytomegalovirus. It was suggested by the authors that the approach could potentially be generalized to other disease states and immunological phenotypes. The earlier analysis of 450 to 700 of the donors excluded some 15 rarely observed V segments, including chromosome 9 orphons, because counts were too low. Because the 87-base-pair reads could not distinguish some IMGT-functional V segments, including TRBV6-2 and TRBV6-3, those segments were excluded. Three of the identified cytomegalovirus-associated TCR beta chains were confirmed in vitro to be specific for cytomegalovirus antigens. Most TCR sequences were observed very rarely across donors, whereas some public TCRs were present in many individuals. Linkage disequilibrium might explain the correlated functional status among segregating V segments, but an unknown experimental factor could not be ruled out. According to a later analysis, most CMV-associated TCR beta chains appeared to be HLA-restricted, and the HLA associations seemed to be driven largely by CMV exposure. In a later genetic analysis, a missense DCLRE1C variant was associated with V-gene and J-gene trimming of TCR beta chains, and the association was replicated in an independent cohort. A later genetic analysis reported fewer N-insertions in productive TCRs among donors in an Asian-associated ancestry cluster than the roughly 720-donor mean. This cohort had only TCR beta chains sequenced, and the lack of alpha or paired-chain data limited which features could be detected. Because some donors lacked HLA typing at each locus, the association tests relied only on the typed subset. A further reported finding was that TCR beta sequences accurately predicted the HLA-A and HLA-B alleles for most subjects in the first cohort. At a false discovery rate of 0.05, a later analysis linked around 17,000 TCR beta sequences to specific HLA alleles. According to a later analysis, parvovirus B19, influenza, CMV and Epstein-Barr virus appeared linked to several top co-occurrence clusters. A cluster of highly shared sequence variants was judged likely to be a technical artifact of the sequencing pipeline. The only immune exposure information available for the cohort was CMV serostatus. In both the original and validation cohorts, the classifier was reported to diagnose cytomegalovirus status with high specificity and sensitivity. Compared with equally common non-associated chains, HLA-associated TCR beta chains in a later analysis were more clonally expanded and had lower generation probabilities.

The source is a woman aged 18-29 years in good health and CMV-seropositive. What was sequenced was PBMCs. The chain is assembled from TRBV9 and TRBJ2-7; matching of 5 bases hints at TRBD2 as the D gene. The CDR3: CASSVGGDTSYEQYF. The nucleotide sequence is TGTGCCAGCAGCGTAGGGGGAGACACTTCCTACGAGCAGTACTTC.